The 21 T cell receptor beta chains in this list originate from one sample, sequenced in a study of T cell responses to AZD1222 COVID-19 vaccine. The protocol was immunoSEQ multiplex PCR, while the TCRdb copy is restricted to in-frame clones and leaves out a portion. Here the sample spans more than 60,000 clones, 65% to 90% being singletons. The sample consisted of peripheral blood, taken on day 0 of AZD1222 vaccination. The source is an adult in good health.

This CDR3 is CASSIGQGANEQYF. CDR3 DNA sequence: TGTGCCAGTAGTATCGGTCAGGGGGCAAACGAGCAGTACTTC. The V gene is TRBV19, the J gene TRBJ2-7; 8 nucleotides agree with TRBD1. The CDR3 extends over 14 amino acids. J gave up 5 bases and V 3 bases, and 6 bases lay outside the gene matches. Germline lookup yields CDR1 LNHDA and CDR2 SQIVND (reference sequence).

This rearrangement joins TRBV7-6 to TRBJ1-1, with D possibly TRBD1 on 6 matching bases. The CDR3 has 15 amino acids. Per germline, CDR1 SGHVS and CDR2 FNYEAQ. The V end was cut by 6 bases, the J end by 1 base, with 15 bases between. The CDR3 is CASRPGGAGNTEAFF. For the CDR3, the DNA is TGTGCCAGCAGACCCGGGGGGGCCGGGAACACTGAAGCTTTCTTT.

The chain carries TRBV10-2 and TRBJ1-1, with unresolved D. The CDR3 covers 14 residues. Trimming shortened V by 6 bases and J by 3 bases, and 14 bases separated the two germline ends. Per germline, CDR1 WSHSY and CDR2 SAAADI. CDR3 DNA: TGCGCCAGCAGCGGGGAGGGTAAGGACACTGAAGCTTTCTTT. It translates to CASSGEGKDTEAFF.

The rearrangement joins TRBV3-1 (or the pseudogene TRBV3-2) to TRBJ1-1; D gene unclear. This CDR3 spans 13 amino acids. The germline V gene has CDR1 LGHDT and CDR2 YNNKEL (reference sequence). The V gene lost 3 bases and the J gene lost 3 bases, with 8 bases spanning the gap. This chain's CDR3 is CASSQGQHTEAFF. The CDR3 nucleotides read TGTGCCAGCAGCCAGGGTCAGCACACTGAAGCTTTCTTT.

The chain carries TRBV3-1 (or the pseudogene TRBV3-2) and TRBJ2-2; 7 nucleotides align to TRBD2. The CDR3 has 15 amino acids. CDR1 LGHDT and CDR2 YNNKEL come from the germline V gene (reference sequence). Unmatched junction bases numbered 9, after V lost 4 bases and J lost 7 bases. CDR3 DNA: TGTGCCAGCAGCCCAGGGACTACGACGTTCGGGGAGCTGTTTTTT. It codes for CASSPGTTTFGELFF.

In DNA, the CDR3 is TGTGCCAGTAGTCCAGTAGGCCAGTTTAGCAATCAGCCCCAGCATTTT. The encoded protein is CASSPVGQFSNQPQHF. The rearrangement links TRBV19 to TRBJ1-5; D not certain. Germline assignment: CDR1 LNHDA and CDR2 SQIVND (reference sequence). With 5 bases removed from V and 0 bases from J, the gap between germline ends came to 14 bases. The CDR3 is 16 residues long.

The chain couples TRBV7-6 to TRBJ2-5, with TRBD1 matching 7 bases. The CDR3 runs 16 residues. After removal of 0 bases from V and 9 bases from J, the junction contained 13 bases not matched to a gene. The germline V gene encodes CDR1 SGHVS and CDR2 FNYEAQ. This chain's CDR3 is CASSLAGQLMGEPQYF. CDR3 sequence (DNA): TGTGCCAGCAGCTTAGCGGGACAGCTAATGGGGGAGCCCCAGTACTTC. The full variable domain, in which reference TRBV7-6 and TRBJ2-5 provide the parts outside the CDR3, is GAGVSQSPRYKVTKRGQDVALRCDPISGHVSLYWYRQALGQGPEFLTYFNYEAQQDKSGLPNDRFSAERPEGSISTLTIQRTEQRDSAMYRCASSLAGQLMGEPQYFGPGTRLLVL.

This clone appeared a single time. This sequence joins TRBV14 and TRBJ2-1; D could derive from TRBD1 or TRBD2 (6 bases each). Germline V lookup: CDR1 SGHDN, CDR2 FVKESK. The CDR3 spans 16 residues. Trimming stripped 3 bases from V and 9 bases from J, with 21 bases between. In nucleotides, the CDR3 is TGTGCCAGCAGCCATGTTATCAACCCGGGGGCTGTTGAGCAGTTCTTC. Translation: CASSHVINPGAVEQFF.

The rearrangement uses TRBV6-5 and TRBJ2-1; D gene ambiguous. Germline CDR1 MNHEY, CDR2 SVGAGI. The CDR3 length is 14 residues. V gave up 0 bases and J gave up 7 bases, with 10 bases separating them. The CDR3 coding sequence is TGTGCCAGCAGTTACTCGTTTTGGGGTAATGAGCAGTTCTTC. It codes for CASSYSFWGNEQFF.

This clone occurred once. The J gene is TRBJ2-5, the V gene TRBV5-1; maybe TRBD2 (5 bases). The CDR3 extends over 13 amino acids. The germline CDR1 and CDR2 sequences are SGHRS and YFSETQ. The V gene lost 2 bases and the J gene lost 6 bases, with 11 bases spanning the gap. CDR3 sequence (DNA): TGCGCCAGCAGCTTTCCGGGCGGGCAGACCCAGTACTTC. It codes for CASSFPGGQTQYF.

The chain has TRBV21-1 and TRBJ1-3; no DNA check was done on the table's D call, TRBD1. TRBV21-1 is an annotated pseudogene. CDR3 length: 15 residues. CDR3 region: CASSLQGASGNTIYF. The CDR3, as DNA: TGTGCCAGCAGCTTACAGGGGGCTTCTGGAAACACCATATATTTT.

The chain uses TRBV19 and TRBJ2-2; D remains unclear. Per germline, CDR1 LNHDA and CDR2 SQIVND (reference sequence). V lost 4 bases and J 5 bases, leaving 11 bases between the germline ends. This CDR3 is 14 amino acids long. CDR3 sequence: CASSTSTRTGELFF. In DNA form, the CDR3 reads TGTGCCAGTAGTACATCAACAAGGACCGGGGAGCTGTTTTTT.

The V call is TRBV24-1, the J call TRBJ1-6; 8 bases map to TRBD1. The length of the CDR3 is 14 residues. The germline V gene encodes CDR1 KGHDR and CDR2 SFDVKD. Losses at the gene ends were 6 bases for V and 8 bases for J; bases not matched to a gene: 5. CDR3 loop: CATSNGQGDSPLHF. The DNA for the CDR3 is TGTGCCACCAGTAACGGACAGGGTGATTCACCCCTCCACTTT.

This rearrangement joins TRBV18 to TRBJ1-2, with D possibly TRBD1 on 5 matching bases. The CDR3 covers 15 residues. Germline V gives CDR1 KGHSH, CDR2 LQKENI. The germline V and J ends were trimmed by 6 bases and 5 bases, with 19 bases remaining between them. CDR3 residues: CASSPGRAAEYGYTF. CDR3 sequence (DNA): TGTGCCAGCTCCCCAGGGAGAGCGGCGGAGTATGGCTACACCTTC. The full variable domain, completed using reference TRBV18 and TRBJ1-2, is NAGVMQNPRHLVRRRGQEARLRCSPMKGHSHVYWYRQLPEEGLKFMVYLQKENIIDESGMPKERFSAEFPKEGPSILRIQQVVRGDSAAYFCASSPGRAAEYGYTFGSGTRLTVV.

V is TRBV3-1 (or the pseudogene TRBV3-2) and J is TRBJ1-2; 7 bases align to TRBD1. V shed 4 bases, J shed 5 bases, and the junction held 10 bases outside the gene matches. The CDR3 has 15 residues. Germline V gene data show CDR1 as LGHDT and CDR2 as YNNKEL (reference sequence). CDR3 loop: CASSPIQGRGYGYTF. The DNA for the CDR3 is TGTGCCAGCAGCCCCATACAGGGGAGGGGATATGGCTACACCTTC.

DNA of the CDR3: TGTGCCAGCTCACGCGGGGTCGGACAGGGAAAGGGGTATGGCTACACCTTC. Encoded protein: CASSRGVGQGKGYGYTF. V gene TRBV18 combines with J gene TRBJ1-2, with 8 bases lining up with TRBD1. This CDR3 has 17 residues. V was pared by 4 bases and J by 5 bases, with 15 bases of the junction left unmatched. Germline values: CDR1 KGHSH, CDR2 LQKENI.

The chain couples TRBV6-1 to TRBJ1-5, with 9 nucleotides matching TRBD1. V dropped 1 base and J dropped 5; count of bases not matched to a gene: 3. The length of the CDR3 is 15 residues. Per the germline V gene, CDR1 is MNHNS and CDR2 is SASEGT. CDR3: CASSEDRGQHQPQHF. CDR3 nucleotide sequence: TGTGCCAGCAGTGAAGACAGGGGGCAACATCAGCCCCAGCATTTT.

The chain couples TRBV6-1 to TRBJ1-5; tentatively, D is TRBD1 (6 bases). Trimming pared 1 base from V and 5 bases from J, leaving 9 bases between. This CDR3 comprises 14 residues. Germline lookup yields CDR1 MNHNS and CDR2 SASEGT. The CDR3 loop reads CASSEGTDHQPQHF. In DNA, the CDR3 is TGTGCCAGCAGTGAAGGGACAGATCATCAGCCCCAGCATTTT.

CDR3 residues: CASSSGTGGRSTDTQYF. The CDR3, as DNA: TGTGCCAGCAGCTCCGGGACAGGGGGCAGGAGCACAGATACGCAGTATTTT. This chain uses TRBV5-8 with TRBJ2-3; 12 bases are shared with TRBD1. The CDR3 extends over 17 amino acids. CDR1 is SGHTS and CDR2 is YDEGEE in the germline V gene. Trimming removed 3 bases from V and 0 bases from J; junction bases left unmatched: 5.

This chain joins TRBV28 and TRBJ1-1; D unclear. Trimming removed 5 bases from V and 0 bases from J, with 19 bases in between. This CDR3 spans 17 amino acids. Germline V gives CDR1 MDHEN, CDR2 SYDVKM. CDR3 sequence reads: CASSPERLFLMNTEAFF. The CDR3 coding sequence is TGTGCCAGCAGTCCCGAGAGGCTGTTCCTCATGAACACTGAAGCTTTCTTT.

This clone has more than one count but fewer than ten. V is TRBV19 and J is TRBJ1-2; 7 bases map to TRBD1. CDR3 length equals 14 residues. Germline CDR1 is LNHDA and CDR2 is SQIVND (reference sequence). The J segment lost 7 bases and the V segment lost 8 bases, leaving 13 bases of the junction unmatched. CDR3 loop: CASFSIGQAGGYTF. The CDR3 DNA reads TGTGCCAGTTTTTCTATAGGACAGGCTGGTGGCTACACCTTC.